Following are 27 T cell receptor beta chains from one sample sequenced in a study of shared clonotypes between healthy human individuals. The method was immunoSEQ multiplex PCR; TCRdb's version includes in-frame clones alone and lacks a portion of them. The sample carries a few million clones, roughly 92% recorded once. The specimen sequenced was naive CD4+ T cells sorted from blood. Described subset: CD45RA+ positively selected. These receptors all stem from a man younger than 30 in good health.

The chain couples TRBV2 to TRBJ2-2, with D tentatively TRBD1 (6 bases). Germline lookup yields CDR1 SNHLY and CDR2 FYNNEI. The V end was cut by 5 bases, the J end by 7 bases, with 20 bases between. The CDR3 sequence is 16 residues long. CDR3 region: CASSFLQGSQVGELFF. CDR3 in DNA: TGTGCCAGCAGTTTTTTACAGGGATCCCAAGTCGGGGAGCTGTTTTTT.

This chain joins TRBV11-2 and TRBJ2-7, with D tentatively TRBD1 (5 bases). CDR3 length equals 14 residues. Deletions cut 1 base from V and 5 bases from J, with 12 bases between. Germline CDR1 reads SGHAT; CDR2 reads FQNNGV. Here the CDR3 DNA reads TGTGCCAGCAGCTTAGCCGGCAGGGCCAACGAGCAGTACTTC. Translating it yields CASSLAGRANEQYF.

The chain uses TRBV6-6 and TRBJ2-4; no firm D call. V was trimmed by 4 bases and J by 1 base, leaving 8 bases between them. CDR1 MNHNY and CDR2 SVGAGI come from the germline V gene (reference sequence). The CDR3 extends over 14 amino acids. CDR3 loop: CASSSGWAKNIQYF. CDR3 sequence (DNA): TGTGCCAGCAGTTCTGGGTGGGCCAAAAACATTCAGTACTTC.

The chain uses TRBV2 and TRBJ1-5, with D perhaps TRBD1 (6 bases). The germline V and J ends were trimmed by 6 bases and 3 bases, with 9 bases remaining between them. This CDR3 has 13 residues. From germline, CDR1 is SNHLY and CDR2 FYNNEI. The CDR3 loop reads CASRQGYNQPQHF. CDR3 nucleotide sequence: TGTGCCAGCAGACAGGGTTACAATCAGCCCCAGCATTTT. The variable domain in full, with the rest retrieved from reference TRBV2 and TRBJ1-5, is EPEVTQTPSHQVTQMGQEVILRCVPISNHLYFYWYRQILGQKVEFLVSFYNNEISEKSEIFDDQFSVERPDGSNFTLKIRSTKLEDSAMYFCASRQGYNQPQHFGDGTRLSIL.

About this clone itself: The identical CDR3 is also encoded by other nucleotide sequences in the sample. This chain uses TRBV6-6 with TRBJ2-5; a weak D match, TRBD2 (7 bases). Germline V gene data show CDR1 as MNHNY and CDR2 as SVGAGI (reference sequence). Trimming shortened V by 2 bases and J by 4 bases, and 11 bases separated the two germline ends. This CDR3 comprises 14 residues. The CDR3 here is CASSYGGAGETQYF. The CDR3 DNA is TGTGCCAGCAGTTACGGGGGGGCTGGAGAGACCCAGTACTTC.

The V and J genes are TRBV28 and TRBJ2-5, with D maybe TRBD2 (5 bases). V shed 1 base and J shed 5 bases, with 8 bases lying between them. Germline lookup yields CDR1 MDHEN and CDR2 SYDVKM. The CDR3 has 13 amino acids. The DNA of the CDR3 is TGTGCCAGCAGTTTATACCGGAGGGAGACCCAGTACTTC. It codes for CASSLYRRETQYF.

Turning to this clone: The same CDR3 also results from other DNA sequences found in this sample. The chain couples TRBV6-5 to TRBJ2-7, with D tentatively TRBD1 (5 bases). The CDR3 is 12 residues long. V shed 5 bases and J shed 2 bases, with 7 bases lying between them. Per the germline V gene, CDR1 is MNHEY and CDR2 is SVGAGI. The chain's CDR3 is CASSQGPYEQYF. In DNA, the CDR3 is TGTGCCAGCAGTCAGGGCCCCTACGAGCAGTACTTC.

J is TRBJ2-7 and V is TRBV9; D gene ambiguous. The CDR3 is 15 residues long. Germline CDR1 SGDLS, CDR2 YYNGEE. Deletions cut 0 bases from V and 3 bases from J, with 13 bases between. As DNA, the CDR3 is TGTGCCAGCAGCGTAGCCCCCTGGGCAGACTACGAGCAGTACTTC. Protein: CASSVAPWADYEQYF.

The chain carries TRBV30 and TRBJ2-2, with 7 bases matching TRBD2. Trimming removed 0 bases from V and 6 bases from J; junction bases left unmatched: 13. The CDR3 runs to 17 residues. Looked up from germline, CDR1 is GTSNPN and CDR2 is SVGIG (reference sequence). CDR3 amino acids: CAWSVRRTGGISGELFF. The DNA of the CDR3 is TGTGCCTGGAGTGTACGTAGGACGGGAGGTATCTCCGGGGAGCTGTTTTTT.

This rearrangement joins TRBV10-3 to TRBJ1-1; D is possibly TRBD1 (6 bases). V lost 6 bases and J 5 bases, leaving 13 bases between the germline ends. This CDR3 contains 13 residues. CDR1 and CDR2 (germline): ENHRY, SYGVKD. In nucleotides, the CDR3 is TGTGCCATCAGGGACAGCGGGGGGACTGAAGCTTTCTTT. This sequence encodes CAIRDSGGTEAFF.

Details on this clone: Within the sample, other DNA sequences also encode this same CDR3. The V and J genes are TRBV7-3 and TRBJ2-7; TRBD1 might be the D (6 bases). V was cut by 2 bases and J by 3 bases, with 8 bases left in between. CDR3 length: 13 amino acids. Germline V CDR1 and CDR2: SGHTA, FQGTGA. The CDR3 bases are TGTGCCAGCAGCTTACGAGGGGGCTACGAGCAGTACTTC. It specifies CASSLRGGYEQYF.

As for this clone: Other DNA sequences in this sample translate to the same CDR3. The rearrangement joins TRBV27 to TRBJ1-6; 8 positions agree with TRBD1. The CDR3 runs 14 residues. Germline CDR1 and CDR2: MNHEY and SMNVEV (reference sequence). V lost 3 bases to trimming and J lost 7 bases; unmatched junction nucleotides: 2. Here the CDR3 reads CASSFRDRNSPLHF. CDR3 nucleotides: TGTGCCAGCAGTTTCCGGGACAGGAATTCACCCCTCCACTTT.

This chain links TRBV7-2 with TRBJ1-2, with D hard to call. Germline CDR1 reads SGHTA; CDR2 reads FQGNSA. The CDR3 extends over 15 amino acids. V dropped 3 bases and J dropped 7 bases, with 18 bases sitting between them. The CDR3 DNA reads TGTGCCAGCAGCTTGCACTCACTGGAGTCGGGTGGCTACACCTTC. The encoded protein is CASSLHSLESGGYTF.

The chain joins TRBV15 to TRBJ1-5; TRBD1 might be the D (6 bases). Per germline, CDR1 LNHNV and CDR2 YYDKDF (reference sequence). The CDR3 contains 17 residues. Trimming removed 1 base at V and 7 bases at J, with 20 bases between. Here the CDR3 DNA reads TGTGCCACCAGCAGAGCCTTAGGGGGAAAGTCGGGCCAGCCCCAGCATTTT. This sequence encodes CATSRALGGKSGQPQHF.

CDR3 protein: CASSESMWASGANVLTF. For the CDR3, the DNA is TGTGCCAGCAGTGAAAGTATGTGGGCCTCGGGGGCCAACGTCCTGACTTTC. The V call is TRBV6-1, the J call TRBJ2-6, with D hard to call. The CDR3 loop spans 17 amino acids. Trimming pared 2 bases from V and 4 bases from J, leaving 15 bases between. The germline V gene encodes CDR1 MNHNS and CDR2 SASEGT.

The chain recombines TRBV11-2 with TRBJ2-5, with 7 bases lining up with TRBD2. J lost 5 bases, V lost 1 base, and 13 bases had no gene match. CDR3 length equals 17 residues. Germline V lookup: CDR1 SGHAT, CDR2 FQNNGV. The CDR3 protein is CASSLALTSSGSETQYF. CDR3 nucleotides: TGTGCCAGCAGCTTAGCCCTGACTAGCTCAGGATCGGAGACCCAGTACTTC.

V is TRBV15 and J is TRBJ2-1; weak D call: TRBD2 (6 bases). Trimming removed 1 base from V and 6 bases from J, with 10 bases in between. Germline loops: CDR1 LNHNV, CDR2 YYDKDF (reference sequence). The CDR3 sequence is 14 residues long. CDR3 coding DNA: TGTGCCACCAGCAGAGGTACCGGGGGCAATGAGCAGTTCTTC. This codes for CATSRGTGGNEQFF.

This clone was found a few times. The rearrangement links TRBV18 to TRBJ2-7, with D maybe TRBD1 (7 bases). There are 12 residues in the CDR3. Germline CDR1 is KGHSH and CDR2 is LQKENI. V lost 9 bases and J lost 7, with 16 bases in between. The CDR3 bases are TGTGCCAGTCGACAGGGACTGGGGGAGCAGTACTTC. It specifies CASRQGLGEQYF.

This chain connects TRBV5-8 to TRBJ2-1; 11 bases align to TRBD2. The CDR3 sequence is 16 residues long. V gave up 2 bases and J gave up 8 bases; unmatched junction bases: 9. The germline CDR1 and CDR2 sequences are SGHTS and YDEGEE. CDR3 bases: TGTGCCAGCAGCTTAAGGAGACTAGCGGGAATTGATGAGCAGTTCTTC. Translated: CASSLRRLAGIDEQFF.

As regards this clone: This sample includes further DNA sequences coding for the same CDR3. The rearrangement links TRBV9 to TRBJ2-3; tentative D call: TRBD2 (5 bases). Germline CDR1 SGDLS, CDR2 YYNGEE. This CDR3 comprises 14 residues. The V end was cut by 4 bases, the J end by 0 bases, with 9 bases between. The CDR3 DNA sequence: TGTGCCAGCAGCCCTCGGACTAGCACAGATACGCAGTATTTT. Amino acids: CASSPRTSTDTQYF. Based on the CDR3 plus reference TRBV9 and TRBJ2-3, the full variable domain is DSGVTQTPKHLITATGQRVTLRCSPRSGDLSVYWYQQSLDQGLQFLIQYYNGEERAKGNILERFSAQQFPDLHSELNLSSLELGDSALYFCASSPRTSTDTQYFGPGTRLTVL.

The chain has TRBV6-6 and TRBJ2-1; 7 positions agree with TRBD1. Per germline, CDR1 MNHNY and CDR2 SVGAGI (reference sequence). Trimming took 5 bases from V and 7 from J; bases not matched to a gene: 8. The CDR3 totals 14 residues. CDR3 in amino acids: CASSQGQSRNEQFF. The CDR3 region has the DNA TGTGCCAGCAGTCAGGGACAGTCTCGGAATGAGCAGTTCTTC.

The V and J genes are TRBV19 and TRBJ1-5, with a possible D match to TRBD1 (6 bases). Looked up from germline, CDR1 is LNHDA and CDR2 is SQIVND (reference sequence). Trimming shortened V by 1 base and J by 2 bases, and 12 bases separated the two germline ends. The CDR3 loop spans 16 amino acids. CDR3 amino acids: CASSIVTGKGNQPQHF. The CDR3, as DNA: TGTGCCAGTAGTATAGTAACAGGGAAGGGCAATCAGCCCCAGCATTTT.

The J gene is TRBJ1-3, the V gene TRBV30; D ambiguous. Trimming left V 4 bases short and J 2 bases short, with 15 bases between. Looked up from germline, CDR1 is GTSNPN and CDR2 is SVGIG (reference sequence). This CDR3 has 15 amino acids. CDR3 amino acids: CAWKNREFTGNTIYF. CDR3 in DNA: TGTGCCTGGAAAAACCGGGAGTTCACTGGAAACACCATATATTTT. Based on the CDR3 plus reference TRBV30 and TRBJ1-3, the full variable domain is SQTIHQWPATLVQPVGSPLSLECTVEGTSNPNLYWYRQAAGRGLQLLFYSVGIGQISSEVPQNLSASRPQDRQFILSSKKLLLSDSGFYLCAWKNREFTGNTIYFGEGSWLTVV.

This clone was found once. This chain's CDR3 is CASSKVGGGQPQHF. DNA for the CDR3: TGTGCCAGCAGCAAAGTGGGGGGAGGGCAGCCCCAGCATTTT. The chain joins TRBV21-1 to TRBJ1-5. TRBV21-1 is recorded as a pseudogene. This CDR3 spans 14 amino acids.

The gene calls are TRBV28 and TRBJ1-5; TRBD1 matches at 8 bases. CDR3 length: 15 residues. Germline lookup yields CDR1 MDHEN and CDR2 SYDVKM. V gave up 2 bases and J gave up 4 bases; unmatched junction bases: 4. CDR3 protein: CASSLGQGKNQPQHF. The DNA of the CDR3 is TGTGCCAGCAGTTTAGGACAGGGTAAGAATCAGCCCCAGCATTTT.

The CDR3 DNA follows: TGCGCCAGCAGCCAGGACAGGTACAATCAGCCCCAGCATTTT. The encoded protein is CASSQDRYNQPQHF. The chain carries TRBV4-1 and TRBJ1-5, with 7 bases fitting TRBD1. This CDR3 spans 14 amino acids. The germline CDR1 and CDR2 sequences are MGHRA and YSYEKL. Unmatched junction bases numbered 2, after V lost 3 bases and J lost 3 bases.

The chain carries TRBV6-5 and TRBJ2-1; D unresolved. There are 15 residues in the CDR3. Trimming left V 6 bases short and J 1 base short, with 13 bases between. Germline V gene lookup returns CDR1 MNHEY and CDR2 SVGAGI. The CDR3 DNA follows: TGTGCCAGCAGAGGCACCCGAGGATCCTACAATGAGCAGTTCTTC. Its protein is CASRGTRGSYNEQFF.